Listed below are T cell receptor beta chains from one sample, sequenced in a study of shared clonotypes between healthy human individuals. Sequencing used immunoSEQ multiplex PCR; TCRdb keeps in-frame clones, though not all of them. The data contain 2 million to 3 million clones, approximately 94% of them singletons. Sequencing was carried out using naive CD4+ T cells from PBMCs. The receptors were sampled from a man aged 18 to 30 in good health. Some clones in this sample may be carry-over from other donors' samples. Each CDR3 is given without its conserved first and last residue.

v_call cdr3_aa
TRBV5-5 ASSFKGPGNWEAF
TRBV4-1 ASSQLTSGRGNEQF
TRBV5-4 ASSRSDGRGEKLF
TRBV6-1 ASSAAGAGPTEAF
TRBV18 ASSPPGTRGEQF
TRBV15 ATSREGRGRYEQY
TRBV6-5 ASSPTFLSETQY
TRBV18 ASSSDSNEKLF
TRBV7-2 ASSLRSGGGYEQY
TRBV18 ASSRPRLANYEQY
TRBV5-4 ASSQQTGETYEQY
TRBV11-2 ASSLESGAPYEQY
TRBV5-6 ASSLALGDSLSYEQY
TRBV7-2 ASSLLQTTDTQY
TRBV28 ASSRDSDNQPQH
TRBV5-1 ASSPIDGNYGYT
TRBV28 ASTDTTGEYQPQH
TRBV2 ASRRDRESGGELF
TRBV2 ASRDRGYEQY
TRBV7-2 ASSLVGGGTEAF
TRBV6-5 ASSYRKSSSYNEQF
TRBV4-1 ASRGFTQETQY
TRBV12-1 ASSPGWKPSEQF
TRBV5-6 ASSLAGGQEETQY